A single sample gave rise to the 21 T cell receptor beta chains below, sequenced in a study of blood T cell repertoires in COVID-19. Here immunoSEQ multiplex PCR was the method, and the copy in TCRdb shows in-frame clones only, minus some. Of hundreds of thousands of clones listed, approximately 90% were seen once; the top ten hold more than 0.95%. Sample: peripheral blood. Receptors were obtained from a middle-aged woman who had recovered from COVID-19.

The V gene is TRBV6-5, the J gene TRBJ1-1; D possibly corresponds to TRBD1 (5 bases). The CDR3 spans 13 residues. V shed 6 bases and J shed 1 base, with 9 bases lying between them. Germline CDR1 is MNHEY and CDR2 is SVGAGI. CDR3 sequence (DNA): TGTGCCAGCAGGACGACAGAGAACACTGAAGCTTTCTTT. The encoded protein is CASRTTENTEAFF.

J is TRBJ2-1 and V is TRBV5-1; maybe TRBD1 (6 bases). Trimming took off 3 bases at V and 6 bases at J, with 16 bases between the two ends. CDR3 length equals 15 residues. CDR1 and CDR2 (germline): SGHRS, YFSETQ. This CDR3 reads CASSSGHLGGNEQFF. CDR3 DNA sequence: TGCGCCAGCAGCTCAGGACATTTAGGGGGCAATGAGCAGTTCTTC.

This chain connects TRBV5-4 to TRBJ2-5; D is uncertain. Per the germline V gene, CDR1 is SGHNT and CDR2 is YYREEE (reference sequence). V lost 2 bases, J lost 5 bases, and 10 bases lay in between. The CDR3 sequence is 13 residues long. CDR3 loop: CASSFLPRETQYF. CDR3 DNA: TGTGCCAGCAGCTTTTTGCCCCGGGAGACCCAGTACTTC.

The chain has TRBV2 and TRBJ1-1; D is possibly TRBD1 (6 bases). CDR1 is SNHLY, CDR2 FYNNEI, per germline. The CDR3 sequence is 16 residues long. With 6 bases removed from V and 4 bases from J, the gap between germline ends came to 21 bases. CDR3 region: CASSARGGDGGTEAFF. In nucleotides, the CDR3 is TGTGCCAGCAGCGCGAGGGGGGGGGATGGCGGCACTGAAGCTTTCTTT.

The CDR3 is CASSLGEYEQYF. The CDR3 region has the DNA TGCGCCAGCAGCTTGGGGGAGTACGAGCAGTACTTC. V and J are TRBV5-1 and TRBJ2-7; TRBD2 is a possible D gene (5 bases). The CDR3 length is 12 residues. The V gene lost 0 bases and the J gene lost 4 bases, with 5 bases spanning the gap. Germline V CDR1 and CDR2: SGHRS, YFSETQ.

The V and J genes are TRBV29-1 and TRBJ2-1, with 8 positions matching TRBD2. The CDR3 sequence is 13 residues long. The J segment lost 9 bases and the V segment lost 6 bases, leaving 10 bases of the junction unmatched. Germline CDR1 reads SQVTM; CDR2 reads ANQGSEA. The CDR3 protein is CSVGSGRGIEQFF. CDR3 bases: TGCAGCGTGGGGAGCGGGAGAGGGATTGAGCAGTTCTTC.

Here the CDR3 reads CASSLRGPGLGFETQYF. For the CDR3, the DNA is TGTGCCAGCAGCCTTAGGGGACCGGGACTAGGTTTCGAGACCCAGTACTTC. The chain uses TRBV7-7 and TRBJ2-5; 8 bases are shared with TRBD2. Trimming at V came to 5 bases and at J to 5 bases, leaving 16 bases not matched to a gene. There are 17 residues in the CDR3. Germline CDR1 and CDR2: SSHAT and FNYEAQ (reference sequence).

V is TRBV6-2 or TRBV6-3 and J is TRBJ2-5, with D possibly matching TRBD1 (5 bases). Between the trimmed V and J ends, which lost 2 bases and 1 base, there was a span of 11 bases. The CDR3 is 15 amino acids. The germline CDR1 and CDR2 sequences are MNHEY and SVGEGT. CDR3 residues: CASSYAGAAQETQYF. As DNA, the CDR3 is TGTGCCAGCAGTTACGCTGGGGCCGCCCAAGAGACCCAGTACTTC.

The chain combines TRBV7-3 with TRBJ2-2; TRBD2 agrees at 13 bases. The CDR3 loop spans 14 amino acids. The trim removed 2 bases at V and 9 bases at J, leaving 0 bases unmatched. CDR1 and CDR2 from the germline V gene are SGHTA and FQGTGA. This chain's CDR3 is CASSLGTSGRELFF. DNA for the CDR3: TGTGCCAGCAGCTTAGGGACTAGCGGGAGGGAGCTGTTTTTT.

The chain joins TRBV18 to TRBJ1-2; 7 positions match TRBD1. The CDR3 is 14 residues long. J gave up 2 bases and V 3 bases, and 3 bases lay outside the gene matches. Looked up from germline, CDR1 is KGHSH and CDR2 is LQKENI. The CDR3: CASSPAGQNYGYTF. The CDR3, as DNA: TGTGCCAGCTCACCCGCGGGACAGAACTATGGCTACACCTTC.

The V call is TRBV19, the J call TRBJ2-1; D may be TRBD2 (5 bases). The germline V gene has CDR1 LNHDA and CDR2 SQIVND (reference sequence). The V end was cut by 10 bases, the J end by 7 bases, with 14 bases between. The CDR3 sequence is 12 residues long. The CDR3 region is CATEGMGNEQFF. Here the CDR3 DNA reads TGTGCCACCGAGGGAATGGGGAATGAGCAGTTCTTC.

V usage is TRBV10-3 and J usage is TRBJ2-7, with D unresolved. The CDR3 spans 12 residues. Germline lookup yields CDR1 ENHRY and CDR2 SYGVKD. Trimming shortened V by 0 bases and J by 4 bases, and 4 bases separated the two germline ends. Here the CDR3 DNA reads TGTGCCATCAGTGAGTCGGCATACGAGCAGTACTTC. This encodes CAISESAYEQYF.

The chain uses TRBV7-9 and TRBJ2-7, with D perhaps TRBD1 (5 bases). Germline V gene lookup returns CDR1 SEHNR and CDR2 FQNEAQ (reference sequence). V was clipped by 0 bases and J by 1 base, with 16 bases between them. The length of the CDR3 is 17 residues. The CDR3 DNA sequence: TGTGCCAGCAGCTTAGCGGGGCTGGATCCCCAATCCTACGAGCAGTACGTC. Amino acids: CASSLAGLDPQSYEQYV.

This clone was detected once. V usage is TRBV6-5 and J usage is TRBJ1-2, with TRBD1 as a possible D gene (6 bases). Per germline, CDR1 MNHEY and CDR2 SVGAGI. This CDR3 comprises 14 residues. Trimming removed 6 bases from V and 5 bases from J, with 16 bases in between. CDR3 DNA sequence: TGTGCCAGCAGAAACCCGGGGGGCGGGTATGGCTACACCTTC. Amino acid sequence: CASRNPGGGYGYTF.

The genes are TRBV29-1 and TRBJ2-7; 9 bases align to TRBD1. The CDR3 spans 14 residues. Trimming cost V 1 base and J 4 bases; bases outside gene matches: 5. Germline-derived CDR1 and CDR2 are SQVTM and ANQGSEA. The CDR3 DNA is TGCAGCGTTGAAGGGGACAGGGCTAGGTACGAGCAGTACTTC. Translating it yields CSVEGDRARYEQYF.

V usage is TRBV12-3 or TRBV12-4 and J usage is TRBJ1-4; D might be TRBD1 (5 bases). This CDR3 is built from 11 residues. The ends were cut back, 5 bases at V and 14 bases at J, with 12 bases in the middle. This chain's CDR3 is CASSRAGGLFF. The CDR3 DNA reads TGTGCCAGCAGTCGGGCCGGGGGTCTGTTTTTT.

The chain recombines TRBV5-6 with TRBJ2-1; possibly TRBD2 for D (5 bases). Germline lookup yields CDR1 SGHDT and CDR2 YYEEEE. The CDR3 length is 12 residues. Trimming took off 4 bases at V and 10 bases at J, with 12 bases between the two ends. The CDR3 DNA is TGTGCCAGCAGCCCCCGGGGTCGCGAGCAGTTCTTC. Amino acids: CASSPRGREQFF.

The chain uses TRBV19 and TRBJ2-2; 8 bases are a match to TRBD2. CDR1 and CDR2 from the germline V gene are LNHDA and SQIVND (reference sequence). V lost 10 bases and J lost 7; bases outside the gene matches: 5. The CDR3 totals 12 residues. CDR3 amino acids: CATRGGSGELFF. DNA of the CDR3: TGTGCCACCCGGGGGGGTAGCGGGGAGCTGTTTTTT.

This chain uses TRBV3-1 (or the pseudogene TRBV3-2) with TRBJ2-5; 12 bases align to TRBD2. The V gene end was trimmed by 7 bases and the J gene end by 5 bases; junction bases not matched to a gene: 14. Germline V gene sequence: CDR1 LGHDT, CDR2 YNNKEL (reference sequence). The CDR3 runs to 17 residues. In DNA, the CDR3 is TGTGCCAGCACCCCCCTAGCGGGAGGGGGGGGGCGGGAGACCCAGTACTTC. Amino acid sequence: CASTPLAGGGGRETQYF.

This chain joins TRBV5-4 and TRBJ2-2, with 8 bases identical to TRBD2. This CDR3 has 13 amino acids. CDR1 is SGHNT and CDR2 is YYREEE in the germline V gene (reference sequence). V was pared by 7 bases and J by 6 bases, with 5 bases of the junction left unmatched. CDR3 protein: CASYERESGELFF. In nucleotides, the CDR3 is TGTGCCAGCTATGAGCGGGAGTCCGGGGAGCTGTTTTTT.

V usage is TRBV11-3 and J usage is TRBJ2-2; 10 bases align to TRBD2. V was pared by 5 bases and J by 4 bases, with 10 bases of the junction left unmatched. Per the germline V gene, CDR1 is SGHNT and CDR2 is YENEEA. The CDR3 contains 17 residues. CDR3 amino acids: CASSQGASGRGTGELFF. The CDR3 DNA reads TGTGCCAGCAGCCAGGGGGCTAGCGGGAGAGGCACCGGGGAGCTGTTTTTT. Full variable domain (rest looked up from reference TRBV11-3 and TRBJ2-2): EAGVVQSPRYKIIEKKQPVAFWCNPISGHNTLYWYLQNLGQGPELLIRYENEEAVDDSQLPKDRFSAERLKGVDSTLKIQPAELGDSAVYLCASSQGASGRGTGELFFGEGSRLTVL.